This record looks at one T cell receptor beta chain sequence and its context. Its antigen is not known. Measured with immunoSEQ multiplex PCR; TCRdb has only the in-frame clones, and not every one. The table lists tens of thousands of clones, roughly 90% of them singletons. The entry originates in a study of T cell responses to AZD1222 COVID-19 vaccine. Regarding the study as a whole: At baseline, just six or seven AZD1222 recipients tested seropositive.

This CDR3 comprises 14 residues. Unmatched junction bases numbered 5, after V lost 3 bases and J lost 0 bases. Germline CDR1 is DFQATT and CDR2 is SNEGSKA (reference sequence). The V gene is TRBV20-1, the J gene TRBJ2-7, with TRBD1 identical over 7 bases. The clonotype comes from an adult who received the AZD1222 COVID-19 vaccine. The source material was peripheral blood, sampled 28 days after the second AZD1222 dose. The CDR3 sequence is CSASLQGYSYEQYF. The CDR3, as DNA: TGCAGTGCTAGTCTACAGGGGTACTCCTACGAGCAGTACTTC.